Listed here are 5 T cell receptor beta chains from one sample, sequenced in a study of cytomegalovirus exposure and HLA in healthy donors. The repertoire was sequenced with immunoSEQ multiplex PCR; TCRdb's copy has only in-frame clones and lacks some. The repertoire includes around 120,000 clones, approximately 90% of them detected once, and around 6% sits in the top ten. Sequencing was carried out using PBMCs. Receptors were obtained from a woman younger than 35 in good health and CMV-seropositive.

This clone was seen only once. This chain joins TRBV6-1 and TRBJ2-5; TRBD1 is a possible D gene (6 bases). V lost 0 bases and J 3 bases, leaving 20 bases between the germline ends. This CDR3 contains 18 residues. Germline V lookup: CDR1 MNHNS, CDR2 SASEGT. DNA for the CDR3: TGTGCCAGCAGTGAAGCTACAGGGCTACGAAATTCCAAAGAGACCCAGTACTTC. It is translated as CASSEATGLRNSKETQYF.

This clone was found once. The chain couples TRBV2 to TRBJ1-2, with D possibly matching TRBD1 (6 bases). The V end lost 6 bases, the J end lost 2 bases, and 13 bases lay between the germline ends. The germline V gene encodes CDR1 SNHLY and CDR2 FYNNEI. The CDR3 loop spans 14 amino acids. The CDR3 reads CASRPGQSNYGYTF. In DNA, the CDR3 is TGTGCCAGCAGACCTGGACAGAGCAACTATGGCTACACCTTC.

The CDR3 region has the DNA TGTGCCAGCAGCGGGGGGGGACTAGCGGGGGATAGCACAGATACGCAGTATTTT. It encodes CASSGGGLAGDSTDTQYF. The V and J genes are TRBV9 and TRBJ2-3; 14 positions agree with TRBD2. The CDR3 runs to 18 residues. V lost 3 bases and J lost 0; bases outside the gene matches: 6. Germline CDR1 and CDR2: SGDLS and YYNGEE.

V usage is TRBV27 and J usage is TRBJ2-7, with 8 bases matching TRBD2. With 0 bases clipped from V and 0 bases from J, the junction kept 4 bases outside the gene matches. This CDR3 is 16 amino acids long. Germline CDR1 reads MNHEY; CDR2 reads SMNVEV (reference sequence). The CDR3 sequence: CASSLSSSGHSYEQYF. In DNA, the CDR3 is TGTGCCAGCAGTTTATCATCTAGCGGGCACTCCTACGAGCAGTACTTC.

CDR3 bases: TGCGCCAGCAGCCAAGTCCGGACGGGCGGGCCGGTAAATGAGCAGTTCTTC. Protein product: CASSQVRTGGPVNEQFF. The chain recombines TRBV4-3 with TRBJ2-1; possibly TRBD2 for D (5 bases). With 1 base removed from V and 7 bases from J, the gap between germline ends came to 20 bases. The germline V gene has CDR1 LGHNA and CDR2 YSLEER. The CDR3 has 17 amino acids.